This TCR beta chain originates from a study of blood T cell repertoires in COVID-19. Study-level background: Some COVID-19 samples were acute and others convalescent; all came from the United States, Italy and Spain. T cells, B-cell-depleted T cells, or PBMCs provided the cDNA or gDNA that served as material.

Across about two dozen US areas, participants ranged in age from roughly 18 to 95 years. The CDR3 sequence is 13 residues long. Per the germline V gene, CDR1 is SSHAT and CDR2 is FNYEAQ (reference sequence). Profiled with immunoSEQ multiplex PCR; TCRdb holds only in-frame clones, not every one. Of about 250,000 clones in the sample, around 87% are singletons; the top ten hold around 6%. Turning to this clone: One end of the junction fails to match germline, which may point to a read error.

Sequenced material: PBMCs or T cells enriched from blood (not recorded which). The chain has TRBV7-7 and TRBJ2-2; D call uncertain. The TCR was taken from a woman aged 25 to 45 with acute COVID-19. The CDR3 here is CASSSSNTGELFF. The CDR3 nucleotides read TGTGCTAGCAGCTCCTCCAACACCGGGGAGCTGTTTTTT.